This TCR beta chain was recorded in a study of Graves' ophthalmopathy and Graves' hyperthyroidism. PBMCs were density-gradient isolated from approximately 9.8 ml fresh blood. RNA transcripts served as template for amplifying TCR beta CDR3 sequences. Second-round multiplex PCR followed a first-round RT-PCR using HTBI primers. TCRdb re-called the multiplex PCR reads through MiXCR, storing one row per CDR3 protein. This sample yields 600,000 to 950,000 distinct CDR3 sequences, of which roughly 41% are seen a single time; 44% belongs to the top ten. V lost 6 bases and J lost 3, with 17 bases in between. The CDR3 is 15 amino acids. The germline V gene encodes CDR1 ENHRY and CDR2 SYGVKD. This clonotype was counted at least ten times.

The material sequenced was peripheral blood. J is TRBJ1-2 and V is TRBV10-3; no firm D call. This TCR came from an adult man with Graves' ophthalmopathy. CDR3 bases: TGTGCCATCAGGAGGGAGGGCGAAGCTGACTATGGCTACACCTTC. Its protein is CAIRREGEADYGYTF.